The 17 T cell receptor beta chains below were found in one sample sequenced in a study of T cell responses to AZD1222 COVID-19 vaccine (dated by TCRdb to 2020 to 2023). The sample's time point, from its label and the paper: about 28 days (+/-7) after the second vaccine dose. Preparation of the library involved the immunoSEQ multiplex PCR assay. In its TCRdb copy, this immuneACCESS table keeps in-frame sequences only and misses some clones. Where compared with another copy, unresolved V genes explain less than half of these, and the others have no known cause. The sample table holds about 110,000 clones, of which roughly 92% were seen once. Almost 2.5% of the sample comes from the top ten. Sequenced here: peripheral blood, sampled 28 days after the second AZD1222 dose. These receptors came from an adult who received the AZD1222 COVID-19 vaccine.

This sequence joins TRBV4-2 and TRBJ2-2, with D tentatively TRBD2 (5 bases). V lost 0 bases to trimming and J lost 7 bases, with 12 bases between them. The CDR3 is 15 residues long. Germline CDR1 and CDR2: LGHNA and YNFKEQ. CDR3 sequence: CASSQDPTGDGELFF. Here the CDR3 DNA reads TGTGCCAGCAGCCAAGATCCCACCGGGGACGGGGAGCTGTTTTTT.

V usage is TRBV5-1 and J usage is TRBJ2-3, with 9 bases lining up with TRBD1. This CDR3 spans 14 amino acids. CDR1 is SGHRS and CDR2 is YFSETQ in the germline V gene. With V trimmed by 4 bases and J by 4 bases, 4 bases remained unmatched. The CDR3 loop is CASSERQGADTQYF. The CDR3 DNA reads TGCGCCAGCAGCGAGAGACAGGGGGCAGATACGCAGTATTTT.

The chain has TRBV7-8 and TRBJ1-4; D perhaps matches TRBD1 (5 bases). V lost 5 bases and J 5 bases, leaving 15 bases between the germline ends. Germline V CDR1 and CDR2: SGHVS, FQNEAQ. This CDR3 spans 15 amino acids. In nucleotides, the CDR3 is TGTGCCAGCAGCGGGCCGAGACAGATAAATGAAAAACTGTTTTTT. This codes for CASSGPRQINEKLFF.

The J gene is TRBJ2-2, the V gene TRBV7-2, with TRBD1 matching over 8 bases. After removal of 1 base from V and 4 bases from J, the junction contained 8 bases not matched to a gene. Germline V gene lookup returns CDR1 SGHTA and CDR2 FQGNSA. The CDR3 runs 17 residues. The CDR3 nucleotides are TGTGCCAGCAGCTTAGAATCGGACAGGGTGAGCACCGGGGAGCTGTTTTTT. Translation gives CASSLESDRVSTGELFF. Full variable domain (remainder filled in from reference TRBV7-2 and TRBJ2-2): GAGVSQSPSNKVTEKGKDVELRCDPISGHTALYWYRQSLGQGLEFLIYFQGNSAPDKSGLPSDRFSAERTGGSVSTLTIQRTQQEDSAVYLCASSLESDRVSTGELFFGEGSRLTVL.

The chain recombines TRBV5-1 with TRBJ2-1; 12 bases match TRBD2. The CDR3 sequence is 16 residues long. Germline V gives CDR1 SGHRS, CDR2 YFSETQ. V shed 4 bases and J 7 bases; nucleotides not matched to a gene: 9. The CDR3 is CASSPPGTSGFNEQFF. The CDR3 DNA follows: TGCGCCAGCAGCCCCCCCGGGACTAGCGGGTTTAATGAGCAGTTCTTC.

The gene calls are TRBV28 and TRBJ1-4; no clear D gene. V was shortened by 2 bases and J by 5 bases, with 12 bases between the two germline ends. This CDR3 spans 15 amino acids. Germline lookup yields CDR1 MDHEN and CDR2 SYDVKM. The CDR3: CASSLEAGSNEKLFF. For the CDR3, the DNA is TGTGCCAGCAGTTTAGAAGCGGGTTCCAATGAAAAACTGTTTTTT.

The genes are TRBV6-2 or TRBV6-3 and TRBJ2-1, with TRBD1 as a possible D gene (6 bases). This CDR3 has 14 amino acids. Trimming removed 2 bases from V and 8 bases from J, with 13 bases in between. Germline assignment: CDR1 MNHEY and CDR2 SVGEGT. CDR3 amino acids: CASSYVSGVDEQFF. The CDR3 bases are TGTGCCAGCAGTTACGTTTCAGGGGTCGATGAGCAGTTCTTC.

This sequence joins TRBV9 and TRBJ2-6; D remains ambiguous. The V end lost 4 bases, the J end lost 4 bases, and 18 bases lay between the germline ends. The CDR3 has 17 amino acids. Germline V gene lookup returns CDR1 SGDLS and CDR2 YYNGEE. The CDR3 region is CASSPQTILHGANVLTF. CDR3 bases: TGTGCCAGCAGCCCCCAGACAATCCTGCACGGGGCCAACGTCCTGACTTTC.

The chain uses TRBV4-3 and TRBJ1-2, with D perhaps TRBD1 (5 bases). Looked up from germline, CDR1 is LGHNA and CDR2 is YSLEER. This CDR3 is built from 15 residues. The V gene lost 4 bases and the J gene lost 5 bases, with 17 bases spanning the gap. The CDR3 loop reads CASSRARDSYYGYTF. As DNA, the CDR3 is TGCGCCAGCAGCCGGGCACGGGACTCGTATTATGGCTACACCTTC.

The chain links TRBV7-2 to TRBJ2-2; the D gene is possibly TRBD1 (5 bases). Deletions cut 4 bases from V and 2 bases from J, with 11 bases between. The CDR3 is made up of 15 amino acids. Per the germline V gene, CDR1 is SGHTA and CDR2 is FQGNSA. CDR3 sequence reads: CASSSRTYNTGELFF. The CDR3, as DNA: TGTGCCAGCAGCTCCCGGACATATAACACCGGGGAGCTGTTTTTT.

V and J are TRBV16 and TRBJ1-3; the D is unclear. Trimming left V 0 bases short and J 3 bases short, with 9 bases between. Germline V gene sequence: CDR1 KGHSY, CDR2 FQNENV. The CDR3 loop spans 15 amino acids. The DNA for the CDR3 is TGTGCCAGCAGCCAATCGAGAGTGAGTGGAAACACCATATATTTT. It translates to CASSQSRVSGNTIYF.

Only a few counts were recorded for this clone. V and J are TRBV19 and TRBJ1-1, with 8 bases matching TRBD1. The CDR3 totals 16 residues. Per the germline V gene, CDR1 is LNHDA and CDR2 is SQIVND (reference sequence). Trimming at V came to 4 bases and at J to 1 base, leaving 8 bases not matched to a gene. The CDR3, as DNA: TGTGCCAGTAGTACTCCAAAAGGGACAGGGAACACTGAAGCTTTCTTT. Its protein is CASSTPKGTGNTEAFF.

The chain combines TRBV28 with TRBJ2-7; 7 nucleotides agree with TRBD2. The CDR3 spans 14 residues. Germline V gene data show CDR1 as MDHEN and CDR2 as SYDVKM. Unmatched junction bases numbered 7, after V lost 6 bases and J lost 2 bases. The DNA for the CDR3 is TGTGCCAGCAGCGGACTAGAGGGTACCTACGAGCAGTACTTC. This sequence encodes CASSGLEGTYEQYF.

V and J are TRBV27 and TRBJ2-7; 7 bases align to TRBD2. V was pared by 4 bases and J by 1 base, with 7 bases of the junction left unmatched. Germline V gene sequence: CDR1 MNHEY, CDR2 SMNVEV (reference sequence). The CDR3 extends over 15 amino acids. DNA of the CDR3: TGTGCCAGCAGTTCCCGCCGGACTAGTTCCTACGAGCAGTACTTC. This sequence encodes CASSSRRTSSYEQYF.

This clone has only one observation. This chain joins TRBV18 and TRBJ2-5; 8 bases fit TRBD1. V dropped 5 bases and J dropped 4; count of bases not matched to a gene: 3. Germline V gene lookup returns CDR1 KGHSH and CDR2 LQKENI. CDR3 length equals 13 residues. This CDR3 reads CASSETGGETQYF. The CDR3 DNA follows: TGTGCCAGCTCAGAAACAGGGGGAGAGACCCAGTACTTC.

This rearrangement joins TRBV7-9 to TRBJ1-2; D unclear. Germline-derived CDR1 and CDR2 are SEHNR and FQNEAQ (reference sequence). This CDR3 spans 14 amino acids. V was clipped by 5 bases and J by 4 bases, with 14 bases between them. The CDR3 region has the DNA TGTGCCAGCAGCACCCGAGGAGGGCGCTATGGCTACACCTTC. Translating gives CASSTRGGRYGYTF. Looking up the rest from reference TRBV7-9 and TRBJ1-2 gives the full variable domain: DTGVSQNPRHKITKRGQNVTFRCDPISEHNRLYWYRQTLGQGPEFLTYFQNEAQLEKSRLLSDRFSAERPKGSFSTLEIQRTEQGDSAMYLCASSTRGGRYGYTFGSGTRLTVV.

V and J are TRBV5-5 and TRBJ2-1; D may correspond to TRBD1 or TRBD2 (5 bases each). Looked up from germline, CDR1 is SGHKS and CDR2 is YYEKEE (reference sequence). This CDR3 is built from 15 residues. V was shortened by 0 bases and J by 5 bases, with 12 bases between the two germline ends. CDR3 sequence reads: CASSLARGSDNEQFF. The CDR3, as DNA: TGTGCCAGCAGCTTGGCTCGGGGCTCGGACAATGAGCAGTTCTTC.